This TCR beta chain was documented in a study of shared clonotypes between healthy human individuals. Study results and caveats: A small donor pool kept down the genetic and exposure-history diversity that was represented. In contrast to clonotypes shared by all four donors, non-shared clonotypes had lower generation probabilities. Sequencing depth was expected to affect clonotype sharing among donors.

Splitting of each subset's genomic DNA was done evenly across several immunoSEQ plates. Repertoires were generated with immunoSEQ multiplex PCR, while TCRdb's copy carries only in-frame clones and drops some. The profile shows over a million clones, roughly 95% of them singletons. About this clone itself: As yet, its antigen is unknown.

Germline CDR1 is SNHLY and CDR2 is FYNNEI. V gave up 1 base and J gave up 10 bases, with 13 bases separating them. The CDR3 is made up of 14 amino acids. The clonotype was recovered from a young man in good health. Sequencing input: naive CD4+ T cells sorted from blood. Specified subset: CD45RA+ positively selected. This chain uses TRBV2 with TRBJ1-4, with unresolved D. Here the CDR3 DNA reads TGTGCCAGCAGTGAAGGGATGCGAGTCGGAAAACTGTTTTTT. This sequence encodes CASSEGMRVGKLFF. The whole variable domain, filled in from reference TRBV2 and TRBJ1-4, reads EPEVTQTPSHQVTQMGQEVILRCVPISNHLYFYWYRQILGQKVEFLVSFYNNEISEKSEIFDDQFSVERPDGSNFTLKIRSTKLEDSAMYFCASSEGMRVGKLFFGSGTQLSVL.